This TCR beta chain was obtained from a study of technical replicates of blood from a few donors. Per the germline V gene, CDR1 is SGHVS and CDR2 is FQNEAQ. The CDR3 loop spans 18 amino acids. V was pared by 1 base and J by 0 bases, with 16 bases between. The protocol was immunoSEQ multiplex PCR, while the TCRdb copy is restricted to in-frame clones and leaves out a portion. This table has roughly 80,000 clones, about 94% appearing once. The source is a human donor in good health. Sequencing was carried out using T cells isolated from PBMCs. V is TRBV7-8 and J is TRBJ1-5; D may be TRBD1 (6 bases). The CDR3 DNA reads as TGTGCCAGCAGCTTAGATTCCAGGACAGAGTATAGCAATCAGCCCCAGCATTTT. Its translation: CASSLDSRTEYSNQPQHF.